This TCR beta chain was identified in a study of T cells after yellow fever vaccination. Study results and caveats: Clonotypes found in both CD4 and CD8 compartments made up a small share. The secondary response peaked faster, at day 5 versus 15, but was weaker. Within FACS-sorted repertoires, abundant clonotypes contaminating from the bulk population could be present.

This clonotype showed up just a few times. Its specificity is not known. By 5'RACE template switching, TCR cDNA was produced, with a universal primer site and UMIs added in the process. TCRdb reprocessed the 5' RACE reads with MiXCR, giving one entry per CDR3 protein. The data show 350,000 to 450,000 distinct CDR3 sequences, under 20% seen once. The sequence was obtained from a man between 18 and 29 years old who received the YFV17D yellow fever vaccine. Here the sequenced sample was PBMCs, taken before the yellow fever booster vaccination.

DNA of the CDR3: TGTGCCAGCAGCCCTGACAGGGACAATGGCTACACCTTC. Translated: CASSPDRDNGYTF. The chain links TRBV7-2 to TRBJ1-2; 7 positions agree with TRBD1. Per the germline V gene, CDR1 is SGHTA and CDR2 is FQGNSA. This CDR3 spans 13 amino acids. V was pared by 5 bases and J by 6 bases, with 6 bases of the junction left unmatched.